Listed below are T cell receptor beta chains from one sample, sequenced in a study of blood T cell repertoires in COVID-19. Repertoires were generated with immunoSEQ multiplex PCR, while TCRdb's copy carries only in-frame clones and drops some. This table holds 290,000 or so clones, about nine tenths found once. The source material was peripheral blood. The origin of the receptors is a man between 18 and 35 years old with active or convalescent COVID-19. Both conserved end residues are part of each CDR3. D genes are given only for firm matches. Rows give clone size only sometimes, using once, few, many, or a class for an expanded clone.

v_gene,abundance,d_gene,j_gene,CDR3aa,CDR3nt
TRBV18,once,.,TRBJ2-7,CASSSVEPGQRLISYEQYF,TGTGCCAGCTCATCCGTTGAACCGGGACAAAGGCTAATCTCCTACGAGCAGTACTTC
TRBV13,many,.,TRBJ1-2,CASSQGQTYGYTF,TGTGCCAGCAGCCAAGGACAGACTTATGGCTACACCTTC
TRBV7-9,.,.,TRBJ1-4,CASSPGVRGEKLFF,TGTGCCAGCAGCCCCGGGGTACGCGGTGAAAAACTGTTTTTT
TRBV5-1,.,TRBD1,TRBJ2-5,CASSLAGTGYQETQYF,TGCGCCAGCAGCCTTGCCGGGACAGGGTACCAAGAGACCCAGTACTTC
TRBV19,.,.,TRBJ1-6,CASSTNREPYNSPLHF,TGTGCCAGTAGTACCAACAGGGAACCCTATAATTCACCCCTCCACTTT
TRBV27,.,.,TRBJ1-2,CASSLSNDHGYTF,TGTGCCAGCAGTCTTAGCAACGACCATGGCTACACCTTC
TRBV7-9,few,.,TRBJ1-1,CAIYPGGGTEAFF,TGTGCCATTTACCCGGGGGGTGGCACTGAAGCTTTCTTT
TRBV9,.,.,TRBJ1-4,CASSRRSPGWDEKLFF,TGTGCCAGCAGCCGTAGATCCCCAGGGTGGGATGAAAAACTGTTTTTT
TRBV15,few,.,TRBJ2-1,CATSREGSNNEQFF,TGTGCCACCAGCAGGGAGGGGTCCAACAATGAGCAGTTCTTC
TRBV3-1/TRBV3-2,.,TRBD1,TRBJ2-1,CASSHRDRGYNEQFF,TGTGCCAGCAGCCATCGGGACAGGGGTTACAATGAGCAGTTCTTC
TRBV6-5,.,.,TRBJ2-2,CASRLSSNTGELFF,TGTGCCAGCCGTCTAAGTTCGAACACCGGGGAGCTGTTTTTT
TRBV7-9,.,.,TRBJ2-5,CASSLAALQETQYF,TGTGCCAGCAGCTTAGCGGCCCTCCAAGAGACCCAGTACTTC
TRBV3-1/TRBV3-2,.,TRBD2,TRBJ2-3,CASSPYRSGGWDTQYF,TGTGCCAGCAGCCCCTATAGGTCGGGGGGTTGGGATACGCAGTATTTT
TRBV5-4,.,TRBD1,TRBJ1-1,CASSRDRDTEAFF,TGTGCCAGCAGCCGCGACAGGGACACTGAAGCTTTCTTT
TRBV5-1,.,TRBD2,TRBJ2-3,CASSLASTSGAEDTQYF,TGCGCCAGCAGCTTGGCATCGACTAGCGGGGCGGAGGATACGCAGTATTTT
TRBV29-1,.,.,TRBJ2-3,CSVFGGPNTQYF,TGCAGCGTTTTTGGGGGCCCAAATACGCAGTATTTT
TRBV6-1,.,.,TRBJ2-1,CASSDPFNEQFF,TGTGCCAGCAGTGATCCATTCAATGAGCAGTTCTTC
TRBV4-1,.,.,TRBJ2-1,CASSQDWVAEQFF,TGCGCCAGCAGCCAAGATTGGGTAGCTGAGCAGTTCTTC
TRBV10-3,.,TRBD1,TRBJ1-2,CAIGTGNHNYGYTF,TGTGCCATCGGGACAGGGAACCATAACTATGGCTACACCTTC
TRBV19,once,.,TRBJ2-7,CASSMFGRTTEQYF,TGTGCCAGTAGTATGTTCGGGAGAACAACCGAGCAGTACTTC
TRBV7-6,.,TRBD2,TRBJ2-1,CASRPLRTSGSNEQFF,TGTGCCAGCAGGCCTCTTAGGACTAGCGGGAGTAATGAGCAGTTCTTC
TRBV27,.,.,TRBJ1-6,CASSPDNSPLHF,TGTGCCAGCAGTCCCGATAATTCACCCCTCCACTTT